This T cell receptor beta chain was profiled in a study of early T cells in non-severe SARS-CoV-2 infection. Individually, cDNA molecules had unique molecular identifiers attached to them. From the 5' RACE reads, TCRdb called clonotypes with MiXCR, one entry per CDR3 protein. The sample has some 76,000 distinct CDR3 sequences, roughly an eighth seen once. The CDR3 runs to 14 residues. Germline CDR1 MNHNS, CDR2 SASEGT. The V end was cut by 4 bases, the J end by 7 bases, with 15 bases between. The TCR sequence derives from an adult who was a healthcare worker with PCR-confirmed SARS-CoV-2 infection or an uninfected control (not recorded which). The chain joins TRBV6-1 to TRBJ2-3, with D perhaps being TRBD1 or TRBD2 (5 bases each). The sample comprised whole blood. The CDR3 reads CASSASQGANTQYF. CDR3 in DNA: TGTGCCAGCAGTGCATCGCAGGGAGCGAATACGCAGTATTTT.